This T cell receptor beta chain was observed in a study of neurological immune-mediated disorders. With 10-nucleotide random UMIs included, cDNA was synthesized by 5'RACE. One entry per CDR3 protein, called by TCRdb with MiXCR from the 5' RACE reads. Among some 47,000 distinct CDR3 sequences, about a fifth were seen once, and the ten largest hold about 4.7%. Noted time point: technical triplicate 3. Stored at -80 C, 2 million PBMCs were the source of the unsorted libraries. For this clonotype: As yet, its antigen is unknown.

Study-level results: Across subjects, expanded clones had no CDR3 amino acid sequences in common, pointing to private repertoires in all groups. The greatest TCR clonal expansion appeared in HTLV-1-associated myelopathy and the smallest, falling below healthy controls, in multiple sclerosis.

From germline, CDR1 is SGHNT and CDR2 YENEEA. V lost 5 bases to trimming and J lost 10 bases; unmatched junction nucleotides: 9. The CDR3 sequence is 13 residues long. This TCR was recovered from a man aged 55 to 70 with HTLV-1-associated myelopathy (HAM/TSP). The chain has TRBV11-3 and TRBJ1-1; TRBD1 matches 8 bases. Specimen: PBMCs. CDR3 sequence (DNA): TGTGCCAGCAGCATGGCCGATGGGACAGGAGCTTTCTTT. As protein: CASSMADGTGAFF. Together with reference TRBV11-3 and TRBJ1-1, the CDR3 gives the full variable domain: EAGVVQSPRYKIIEKKQPVAFWCNPISGHNTLYWYLQNLGQGPELLIRYENEEAVDDSQLPKDRFSAERLKGVDSTLKIQPAELGDSAVYLCASSMADGTGAFFGQGTRLTVV.